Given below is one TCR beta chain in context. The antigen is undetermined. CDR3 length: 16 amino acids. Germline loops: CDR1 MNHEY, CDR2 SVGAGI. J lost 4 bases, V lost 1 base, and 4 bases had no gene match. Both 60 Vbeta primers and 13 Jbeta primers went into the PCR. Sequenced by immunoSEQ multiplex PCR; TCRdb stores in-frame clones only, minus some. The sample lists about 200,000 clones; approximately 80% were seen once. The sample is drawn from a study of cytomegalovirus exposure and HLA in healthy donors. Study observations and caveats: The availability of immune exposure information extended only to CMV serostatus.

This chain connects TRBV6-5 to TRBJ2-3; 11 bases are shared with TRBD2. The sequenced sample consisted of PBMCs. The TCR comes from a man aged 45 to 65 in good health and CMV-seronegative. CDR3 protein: CASSYYGTSGPDTQYF. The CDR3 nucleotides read TGTGCCAGCAGTTACTACGGGACTAGCGGCCCAGATACGCAGTATTTT.